The subject of this entry is one TCR beta chain. What it recognizes is unknown. Trimming left V 1 base short and J 9 bases short, with 16 bases between. The CDR3 contains 15 residues. Germline V gene data show CDR1 as LGHNT and CDR2 as FRNRAP. These data come from a study of cytomegalovirus exposure and HLA in healthy donors. 13 Jbeta primers and 60 Vbeta primers were used for the PCR. Sequencing was performed with immunoSEQ multiplex PCR; in TCRdb, only in-frame clones are kept and a portion is missing. The sample contains some 80,000 clones, over 70% of which appear only once. Findings and limits, study-wide: Most TCR sequences proved rare, with some public TCRs found in many donors. Reportedly, a later analysis found an Asian-associated ancestry cluster had fewer N-insertions than the roughly 700-donor mean. The presence/absence work took it that sequencing depth was about the same across donors.

V is TRBV12-5 and J is TRBJ2-1; tentative D call: TRBD2 (7 bases). The sample taken for sequencing was PBMCs. The TCR sequence derives from a man aged 35-49 years in good health and CMV-seronegative. The chain's CDR3 is CASGLDLTGRGEQFF. CDR3 in DNA: TGTGCTAGTGGTTTGGACCTCACAGGGAGGGGTGAGCAGTTCTTC.